Each of the 32 T cell receptor beta chains below was sequenced from the same sample in a study of cytomegalovirus exposure and HLA in healthy donors. The method was immunoSEQ multiplex PCR; TCRdb's version includes in-frame clones alone and lacks a portion of them. Altogether about 160,000 clones are present, almost 85% being singletons, with the ten largest covering roughly 10%. Sample: PBMCs. The origin of the receptors is a man aged 25 to 40 in good health and CMV-seropositive.

This chain joins TRBV9 and TRBJ2-2, with no clear D. Per the germline V gene, CDR1 is SGDLS and CDR2 is YYNGEE. CDR3 length: 15 residues. The V end was cut by 5 bases, the J end by 1 base, with 12 bases between. The CDR3 region has the DNA TGTGCCAGCAGTCCTCCGGAGCGGAACACCGGGGAGCTGTTTTTT. This codes for CASSPPERNTGELFF.

The CDR3 loop reads CASSELAGGGEQFF. DNA of the CDR3: TGTGCCAGCAGTGAACTAGCGGGAGGCGGTGAGCAGTTCTTC. This chain uses TRBV6-1 with TRBJ2-1; 11 bases map to TRBD2. The CDR3 length is 14 residues. Per the germline V gene, CDR1 is MNHNS and CDR2 is SASEGT. V trimming: 2 bases; J trimming: 9 bases; junction bases outside the gene matches: 3.

The chain carries TRBV5-4 and TRBJ2-1; 8 bases are shared with TRBD2. Germline loops: CDR1 SGHNT, CDR2 YYREEE (reference sequence). This CDR3 has 17 amino acids. V trimming: 2 bases; J trimming: 0 bases; junction bases outside the gene matches: 7. The CDR3 region is CASSFGLAPSSYNEQFF. CDR3 sequence (DNA): TGTGCCAGCAGCTTTGGACTAGCTCCCAGCTCCTACAATGAGCAGTTCTTC.

This clone was observed a handful of times. The germline gene is not matched at one end of the junction; a read error may be the cause. The chain links TRBV4-2 to TRBJ1-2, with D perhaps matching TRBD1 (5 bases). Germline CDR1 and CDR2: LGHNA and YNFKEQ. This CDR3 comprises 13 residues. The CDR3 DNA sequence: TGTGCCAGCAGCCAACCTGGATACGACAGCCTGCTATTC. Its translation: CASSQPGYDSLLF.

The chain employs TRBV19 and TRBJ2-7; 7 bases map to TRBD2. Germline trimming cut 4 bases from V and 5 bases from J; bases unmatched to any gene: 8. Germline V gene data show CDR1 as LNHDA and CDR2 as SQIVND (reference sequence). CDR3 size: 14 residues. Here the CDR3 reads CASSKWGGSDEQYF. CDR3 DNA sequence: TGTGCCAGTAGTAAATGGGGAGGGTCCGACGAGCAGTACTTC.

The V call is TRBV18, the J call TRBJ2-1, with D perhaps matching TRBD2 (6 bases). Germline-derived CDR1 and CDR2 are KGHSH and LQKENI. Trimming cost V 2 bases and J 0 bases, with 11 bases left between them. The CDR3 length is 16 residues. CDR3 DNA: TGTGCCAGCTCACCAGGGCGGGGAAGCTCCTACAATGAGCAGTTCTTC. It yields the protein CASSPGRGSSYNEQFF.

The chain has TRBV9 and TRBJ1-1, with D tentatively TRBD1 (6 bases). This CDR3 has 15 residues. CDR1 and CDR2 from the germline V gene are SGDLS and YYNGEE. V lost 3 bases and J lost 8, with 20 bases in between. CDR3 nucleotides: TGTGCCAGCAGCGGAGCCTACACAGGGAGCAAGGAAGCTTTCTTT. It codes for CASSGAYTGSKEAFF.

This clone was seen a few times. The chain uses TRBV5-6 and TRBJ1-2, with D maybe TRBD1 (6 bases). The V end lost 5 bases, the J end lost 5 bases, and 16 bases lay between the germline ends. The CDR3 runs to 14 residues. Germline V lookup: CDR1 SGHDT, CDR2 YYEEEE. CDR3 DNA: TGTGCCAGCAGGACCGGGGGGCAGAGATATGGCTACACCTTC. It yields the protein CASRTGGQRYGYTF.

The chain uses TRBV29-1 and TRBJ1-2; D possibly corresponds to TRBD1 (5 bases). V was trimmed by 0 bases and J by 11 bases, leaving 28 bases between them. Germline loops: CDR1 SQVTM, CDR2 ANQGSEA. The CDR3 length is 17 residues. The CDR3 loop reads CSVEDHSFSGAPFYYTF. CDR3 DNA sequence: TGCAGCGTTGAAGATCATTCGTTTAGTGGGGCCCCGTTTTATTACACCTTC.

This clone has only a few counts. Other DNA variants within this sample encode the same CDR3. The chain is built from TRBV2 and TRBJ1-5; the match to TRBD1 covers 9 bases. Trimming at V came to 6 bases and at J to 2 bases, leaving 8 bases not matched to a gene. From germline, CDR1 is SNHLY and CDR2 FYNNEI. This CDR3 has 16 residues. The CDR3 here is CASSGTGGAGNQPQHF. CDR3 in DNA: TGTGCCAGCAGCGGAACAGGGGGCGCGGGCAATCAGCCCCAGCATTTT.

This clone was counted a few times. V and J are TRBV5-4 and TRBJ2-7, with a weak D call TRBD1 (5 bases). Germline V gene lookup returns CDR1 SGHNT and CDR2 YYREEE (reference sequence). The length of the CDR3 is 14 residues. With 4 bases removed from V and 1 base from J, the gap between germline ends came to 12 bases. CDR3 coding DNA: TGTGCCAGCAGCCCGCCGGACAAGTCCTACGAGCAGTACTTC. Protein sequence: CASSPPDKSYEQYF.

The V call is TRBV5-1, the J call TRBJ1-6; TRBD1 matches 9 bases. The germline CDR1 and CDR2 sequences are SGHRS and YFSETQ. With 4 bases clipped from V and 7 bases from J, the junction kept 6 bases outside the gene matches. This CDR3 comprises 15 residues. As DNA, the CDR3 is TGCGCCAGCAGCGTTGGGACAGGGAGGAATTCACCCCTCCACTTT. This encodes CASSVGTGRNSPLHF.

The J gene is TRBJ2-7, the V gene TRBV4-2, with 14 nucleotides matching TRBD2. The CDR3 is 20 residues long. V lost 1 base, J lost 1 base, and 12 bases stayed unmatched. Germline V lookup: CDR1 LGHNA, CDR2 YNFKEQ. The CDR3 DNA reads as TGTGCCAGCAGCCAAGGAGGCACGACTAGCGGGAGGGGGGGGTCCTACGAGCAGTACTTC. As protein: CASSQGGTTSGRGGSYEQYF.

The chain joins TRBV2 to TRBJ1-5; maybe TRBD1 (5 bases). Germline CDR1 reads SNHLY; CDR2 reads FYNNEI. V shed 1 base and J shed 7 bases, with 11 bases lying between them. The CDR3 totals 14 residues. CDR3 DNA sequence: TGTGCCAGCAGTGAAGGCCAGGGAAAACAGCCCCAGCATTTT. This sequence encodes CASSEGQGKQPQHF.

The chain couples TRBV28 to TRBJ2-7; D may be TRBD2 (5 bases). Germline CDR1 reads MDHEN; CDR2 reads SYDVKM. The length of the CDR3 is 13 residues. The V and J ends lost 6 bases and 2 bases respectively, with 11 bases between them. CDR3 region: CASSTRRTYEQYF. Written as DNA, the CDR3 is TGTGCCAGCAGCACTAGGAGGACCTACGAGCAGTACTTC. Looking up the rest from reference TRBV28 and TRBJ2-7 gives the full variable domain: DVKVTQSSRYLVKRTGEKVFLECVQDMDHENMFWYRQDPGLGLRLIYFSYDVKMKEKGDIPEGYSVSREKKERFSLILESASTNQTSMYLCASSTRRTYEQYFGPGTRLTVT.

The chain joins TRBV5-4 to TRBJ2-6, with TRBD2 matching 8 bases. The CDR3 runs 14 residues. Trimming at V came to 5 bases and at J to 2 bases, leaving 0 bases not matched to a gene. Germline V gene data show CDR1 as SGHNT and CDR2 as YYREEE (reference sequence). The CDR3 bases are TGTGCCAGCAGGCGGGAGGCTGGGGCCAACGTCCTGACTTTC. Residues: CASRREAGANVLTF.

The rearrangement uses TRBV27 and TRBJ1-1, with D perhaps TRBD1 (5 bases). CDR1 MNHEY and CDR2 SMNVEV come from the germline V gene (reference sequence). V gave up 3 bases and J gave up 1 base, with 9 bases separating them. This CDR3 spans 14 amino acids. CDR3 in DNA: TGTGCCAGCAGTTTGTGGGGGGGGAACACTGAAGCTTTCTTT. Amino acids: CASSLWGGNTEAFF.

The chain employs TRBV9 and TRBJ2-2, with D tentatively TRBD2 (6 bases). The CDR3 is 16 amino acids. Germline-derived CDR1 and CDR2 are SGDLS and YYNGEE. Trimming took 4 bases from V and 4 from J, leaving 17 bases between them. CDR3 in amino acids: CASSNPLPGVTGELFF. CDR3 DNA: TGTGCCAGCAGCAACCCCCTCCCGGGGGTCACCGGGGAGCTGTTTTTT.

The gene calls are TRBV11-2 and TRBJ2-3; TRBD2 matches 9 bases. V dropped 0 bases and J dropped 8; count of bases not matched to a gene: 9. CDR1 is SGHAT, CDR2 FQNNGV, per germline. This CDR3 is 16 amino acids long. CDR3 region: CASSLDRLAGVGTQYF. In DNA form, the CDR3 reads TGTGCCAGCAGCTTAGATCGTTTAGCGGGGGTTGGTACGCAGTATTTT.

The chain recombines TRBV7-9 with TRBJ2-5; no definite D call. Germline V gives CDR1 SEHNR, CDR2 FQNEAQ (reference sequence). The CDR3 sequence is 12 residues long. V was cut by 5 bases and J by 3 bases, with 7 bases left in between. The CDR3 region is CASSGPEETQYF. In DNA form, the CDR3 reads TGTGCCAGCAGCGGGCCTGAAGAGACCCAGTACTTC. Full variable domain (remainder filled in from reference TRBV7-9 and TRBJ2-5): DTGVSQNPRHKITKRGQNVTFRCDPISEHNRLYWYRQTLGQGPEFLTYFQNEAQLEKSRLLSDRFSAERPKGSFSTLEIQRTEQGDSAMYLCASSGPEETQYFGPGTRLLVL.

The chain combines TRBV7-2 with TRBJ1-5, with D possibly TRBD1 on 5 matching bases. There are 14 residues in the CDR3. Between the trimmed V and J ends, which lost 5 bases and 3 bases, there was a span of 11 bases. Germline assignment: CDR1 SGHTA and CDR2 FQGNSA. DNA of the CDR3: TGTGCCAGCAGCCCAGGGATTACCAATCAGCCCCAGCATTTT. It translates to CASSPGITNQPQHF.

This clone was recorded a few times. The chain has TRBV7-9 and TRBJ2-7, with 8 positions matching TRBD1. CDR1 and CDR2 (germline): SEHNR, FQNEAQ (reference sequence). J lost 2 bases, V lost 4 bases, and 7 bases had no gene match. This CDR3 region has 15 residues. CDR3: CASSSSGTGPYEQYF. DNA of the CDR3: TGTGCCAGCAGCTCATCCGGGACAGGACCCTACGAGCAGTACTTC.

The gene calls are TRBV4-1 and TRBJ1-5, with a possible D match to TRBD1 (6 bases). This CDR3 spans 15 amino acids. V lost 0 bases to trimming and J lost 4 bases, with 10 bases between them. Germline V gene data show CDR1 as MGHRA and CDR2 as YSYEKL. CDR3 region: CASSQDGTINQPQHF. The CDR3 nucleotides are TGCGCCAGCAGCCAAGATGGGACAATAAATCAGCCCCAGCATTTT.

CDR3 region: CASSIGGRGIGNTIYF. DNA of the CDR3: TGTGCCAGCAGCATTGGGGGCAGGGGGATCGGAAACACCATATATTTT. The chain uses TRBV11-2 and TRBJ1-3; the match to TRBD1 covers 7 bases. Germline V lookup: CDR1 SGHAT, CDR2 FQNNGV. This CDR3 spans 16 amino acids. J was trimmed by 4 bases and V by 5 bases; bases with no gene match: 11.

The chain is built from TRBV9 and TRBJ2-3, with 10 bases identical to TRBD2. This CDR3 has 17 residues. Germline V gives CDR1 SGDLS, CDR2 YYNGEE. Losses at the gene ends were 1 base for V and 0 bases for J; bases not matched to a gene: 5. CDR3 loop: CASSVQRGGPSTDTQYF. The CDR3 region has the DNA TGTGCCAGCAGCGTACAGCGGGGGGGCCCCAGCACAGATACGCAGTATTTT.

CDR3 sequence reads: CASSLAGAITGELFF. CDR3 bases: TGTGCCAGCAGTTTAGCAGGGGCCATCACCGGGGAGCTGTTTTTT. This chain uses TRBV27 with TRBJ2-2, with a weak D call TRBD1 (6 bases). CDR1 is MNHEY and CDR2 is SMNVEV in the germline V gene (reference sequence). V was clipped by 2 bases and J by 4 bases, with 11 bases between them. The CDR3 is 15 residues long.

V usage is TRBV4-3 and J usage is TRBJ1-3; a possible D gene is TRBD1 (6 bases). Germline V lookup: CDR1 LGHNA, CDR2 YSLEER. CDR3 length equals 16 residues. V was pared by 2 bases and J by 1 base, with 12 bases between. CDR3 sequence: CASSQNRVDSGNTIYF. The CDR3 nucleotides are TGCGCCAGCAGCCAAAACAGGGTGGATTCTGGAAACACCATATATTTT.

The chain joins TRBV7-3 to TRBJ2-1, with TRBD2 matching 14 bases. Germline V gives CDR1 SGHTA, CDR2 FQGTGA. The CDR3 is 17 residues long. V dropped 0 bases and J dropped 8; count of bases not matched to a gene: 6. The chain's CDR3 is CASSLTSGLAGGDEQFF. CDR3 nucleotide sequence: TGTGCCAGCAGCTTAACGTCAGGACTAGCGGGAGGTGATGAGCAGTTCTTC.

This rearrangement joins TRBV27 to TRBJ1-4; 9 nucleotides align to TRBD1. V dropped 5 bases and J dropped 6; count of bases not matched to a gene: 4. Germline V lookup: CDR1 MNHEY, CDR2 SMNVEV (reference sequence). CDR3 length: 14 residues. CDR3 residues: CASSDRGVDEKLFF. Here the CDR3 DNA reads TGTGCCAGCAGTGACAGGGGGGTAGATGAAAAACTGTTTTTT.

J is TRBJ2-3 and V is TRBV11-2, with TRBD1 identical over 9 bases. After removal of 3 bases from V and 3 bases from J, the junction contained 1 base not matched to a gene. Germline loops: CDR1 SGHAT, CDR2 FQNNGV. The CDR3 totals 14 residues. CDR3 in amino acids: CASSLDRGTDTQYF. CDR3 sequence (DNA): TGTGCCAGCAGCTTGGACAGGGGTACAGATACGCAGTATTTT.

V usage is TRBV6-5 and J usage is TRBJ2-2; possibly TRBD1 for D (6 bases). The length of the CDR3 is 14 residues. Germline assignment: CDR1 MNHEY and CDR2 SVGAGI. V lost 3 bases and J lost 7, with 12 bases in between. CDR3 sequence: CASSYTGTSGELFF. The CDR3 DNA reads as TGTGCCAGCAGTTATACAGGGACGAGCGGGGAGCTGTTTTTT.

The chain uses TRBV9 and TRBJ2-2, with D possibly being TRBD2 (5 bases). V was pared by 0 bases and J by 5 bases, with 14 bases between. Germline V gene sequence: CDR1 SGDLS, CDR2 YYNGEE. This CDR3 has 16 amino acids. CDR3 DNA: TGTGCCAGCAGCGTAGCGGGTAGCGCTCGAACCGGGGAGCTGTTTTTT. Its protein is CASSVAGSARTGELFF. Using reference TRBV9 and TRBJ2-2 for the parts outside the CDR3, the full variable domain is DSGVTQTPKHLITATGQRVTLRCSPRSGDLSVYWYQQSLDQGLQFLIQYYNGEERAKGNILERFSAQQFPDLHSELNLSSLELGDSALYFCASSVAGSARTGELFFGEGSRLTVL.